Sequencing of this TCR beta chain was carried out in a study of T cells in narcolepsy. Study-level background: Donors had narcolepsy type 1 or type 2, or were healthy controls.

Study results and caveats: HCRT-specific and TRIB2-specific autoreactive clonotypes appeared among same-patient CSF and blood CD4+ clonotypes. Blood of same and different patients, but not healthy controls, reportedly held recurring autoreactive clonotypes.

TCRdb keeps only in-frame clones here, not all; method: immunoSEQ multiplex PCR. The repertoire holds 30,000 or so clones, with approximately 80% as singletons. The CDR3 loop spans 15 amino acids. Germline CDR1 is SGHDT and CDR2 is YYEEEE. V lost 4 bases and J lost 8; bases outside the gene matches: 13. A note on this clone: Its specificity is unknown.

Sequencing was done on a sample of CD45RA- memory CD4+ T cells from PBMCs. The chain links TRBV5-6 to TRBJ1-2, with 8 bases matching TRBD1. This receptor was taken from a human donor with narcolepsy. The CDR3 here is CASSPGQGIVWGYTF. CDR3 DNA sequence: TGTGCCAGCAGCCCAGGACAGGGAATTGTGTGGGGCTACACCTTC. The full variable domain, rest sourced from reference TRBV5-6 and TRBJ1-2, is DAGVTQSPTHLIKTRGQQVTLRCSPKSGHDTVSWYQQALGQGPQFIFQYYEEEERQRGNFPDRFSGHQFPNYSSELNVNALLLGDSALYLCASSPGQGIVWGYTFGSGTRLTVV.